This T cell receptor beta chain originates from a study of shared clonotypes between healthy human individuals. Regarding the study as a whole: Some naive CD4 clonotypes, about 5.5%, turned up in common across a handful of donors. Expectations were that clonotype sharing among donors would be affected by sequencing depth.

The CDR3 has 16 residues. J was trimmed by 2 bases and V by 4 bases; bases with no gene match: 5. Germline loops: CDR1 SGHTA, CDR2 FQGNSA. On this clone: The antigen remains undetermined. The sample contains more than one DNA sequence encoding this CDR3.

The data were produced by immunoSEQ multiplex PCR, yet TCRdb's version contains in-frame clones alone and is incomplete. The sample consists of about 1 million clones, about 70% of them appearing once. The chain joins TRBV7-2 to TRBJ2-3; TRBD2 aligns across 11 bases. The sample consisted of memory CD4+ T cells sorted from blood. Stated subset: CD45RA-negative fraction. The sequence was collected from a man between 18 and 29 years old in good health. The CDR3 region is CASSSRLAGPTDTQYF. The DNA of the CDR3 is TGTGCCAGCAGCTCAAGACTAGCGGGACCCACAGATACGCAGTATTTT.